This TCR beta chain was identified during a study of CD8 T cells in ankylosing spondylitis. The germline CDR1 and CDR2 sequences are SGHRS and YFSETQ. V lost 1 base to trimming and J lost 5 bases, with 12 bases between them. The CDR3 totals 14 residues. TCRdb processed the 5' RACE reads anew with MiXCR; each CDR3 protein has one entry. The sample comprises approximately 350,000 distinct CDR3 sequences, roughly 15% of which are singletons, and roughly 1.1% rests with the top ten. Sequencing was done on a sample of blood, either unsorted or a sorted T cell fraction (not recorded which). This TCR derives from a male donor with ankylosing spondylitis or in good health (not recorded which). The chain recombines TRBV5-1 with TRBJ2-5; weak D call: TRBD2 (5 bases). DNA of the CDR3: TGCGCCAGCAGCTTGACGGGCCTAGCCGAGACCCAGTACTTC. Its translation: CASSLTGLAETQYF.